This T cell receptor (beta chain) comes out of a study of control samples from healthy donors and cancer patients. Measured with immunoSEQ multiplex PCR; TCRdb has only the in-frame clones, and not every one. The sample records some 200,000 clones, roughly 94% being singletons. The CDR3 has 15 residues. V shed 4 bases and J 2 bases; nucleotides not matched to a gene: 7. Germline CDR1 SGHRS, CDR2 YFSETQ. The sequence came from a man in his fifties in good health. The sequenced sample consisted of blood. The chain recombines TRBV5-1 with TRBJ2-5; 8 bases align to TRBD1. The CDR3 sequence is CASSEGTGPQETQYF. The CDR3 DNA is TGCGCCAGCAGCGAGGGGACAGGTCCACAAGAGACCCAGTACTTC.